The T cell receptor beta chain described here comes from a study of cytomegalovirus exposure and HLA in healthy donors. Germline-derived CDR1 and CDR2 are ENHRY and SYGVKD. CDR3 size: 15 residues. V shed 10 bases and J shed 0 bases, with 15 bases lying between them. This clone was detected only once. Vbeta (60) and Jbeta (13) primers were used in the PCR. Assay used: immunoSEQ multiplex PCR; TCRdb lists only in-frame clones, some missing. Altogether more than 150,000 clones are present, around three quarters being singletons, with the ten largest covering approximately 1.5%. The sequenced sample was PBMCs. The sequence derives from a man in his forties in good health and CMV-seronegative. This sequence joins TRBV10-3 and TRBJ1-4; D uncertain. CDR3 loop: CATRSSGTTNEKLFF. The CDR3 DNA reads TGTGCCACCAGGTCCTCCGGGACAACTAATGAAAAACTGTTTTTT.